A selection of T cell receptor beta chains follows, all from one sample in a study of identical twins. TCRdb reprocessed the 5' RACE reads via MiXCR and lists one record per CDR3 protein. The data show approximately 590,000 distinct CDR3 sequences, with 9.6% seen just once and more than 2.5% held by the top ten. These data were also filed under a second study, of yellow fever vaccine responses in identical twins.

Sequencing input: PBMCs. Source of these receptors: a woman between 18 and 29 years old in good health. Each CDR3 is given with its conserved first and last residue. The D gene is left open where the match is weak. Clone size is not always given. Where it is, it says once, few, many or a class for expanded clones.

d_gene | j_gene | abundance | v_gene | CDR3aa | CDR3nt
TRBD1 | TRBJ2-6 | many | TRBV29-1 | CSVYEGAWANVLTF | TGCAGCGTTTACGAGGGGGCTTGGGCCAACGTCCTGACTTTC
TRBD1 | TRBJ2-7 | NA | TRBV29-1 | CSVVTGGSEQYF | TGCAGCGTTGTGACAGGGGGCTCCGAGCAGTACTTC
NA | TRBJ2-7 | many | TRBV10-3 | CAISEENYEQYF | TGTGCCATCAGTGAGGAAAACTACGAGCAGTACTTC
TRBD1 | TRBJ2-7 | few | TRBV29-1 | CSVQSPGQKYEQYF | TGCAGCGTCCAATCCCCGGGACAGAAGTACGAGCAGTACTTC
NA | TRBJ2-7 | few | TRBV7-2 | CASSKDTSYSYEQYF | TGTGCCAGCAGCAAAGATACATCCTACTCCTACGAGCAGTACTTC
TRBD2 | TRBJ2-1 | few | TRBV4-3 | CASSQRTLAGGGGNEQFF | TGCGCCAGCAGCCAAAGAACGTTAGCGGGAGGGGGGGGAAATGAGCAGTTCTTC
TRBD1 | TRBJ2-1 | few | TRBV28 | CASTPARRQGVNEQFF | TGTGCCAGCACCCCGGCCCGGAGACAGGGAGTCAATGAGCAGTTCTTC
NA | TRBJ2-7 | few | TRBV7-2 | CASSLEAFSYEQYF | TGTGCCAGCAGCTTAGAGGCCTTCTCCTACGAGCAGTACTTC
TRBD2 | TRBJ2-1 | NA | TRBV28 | CASSLIGLVSNNEQFF | TGTGCCAGCAGTTTAATCGGACTAGTCAGTAACAATGAGCAGTTCTTC
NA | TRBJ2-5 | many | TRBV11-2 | CASSTKGGGTQYF | TGTGCCAGCAGCACGAAGGGGGGGGGGACCCAGTACTTC
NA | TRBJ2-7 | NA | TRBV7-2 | CASTIGYGSYEQYF | TGTGCCAGCACCATAGGGTATGGCTCCTACGAGCAGTACTTC
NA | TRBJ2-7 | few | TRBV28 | CASSPRETYEQYF | TGTGCCAGCAGCCCCAGGGAAACCTACGAGCAGTACTTC
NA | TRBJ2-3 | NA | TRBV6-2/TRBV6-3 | CASSSGRVASTDTQYF | TGTGCCAGCAGTTCTGGTAGGGTTGCTAGCACAGATACGCAGTATTTT
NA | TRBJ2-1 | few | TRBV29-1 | CSVEPGSAQAQFF | TGCAGCGTCGAACCGGGGTCGGCCCAGGCGCAGTTCTTC
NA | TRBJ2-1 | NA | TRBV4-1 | CASSRLTPGNEQFF | TGCGCCAGCAGCCGCTTAACACCTGGCAATGAGCAGTTCTTC
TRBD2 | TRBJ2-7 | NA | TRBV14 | CASSQRSPGLAGVEQYF | TGTGCCAGCAGCCAAAGGTCTCCGGGACTAGCGGGAGTCGAGCAGTACTTC
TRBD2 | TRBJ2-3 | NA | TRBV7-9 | CASSSWTSGGATDTQYF | TGTGCCAGCAGCTCATGGACTAGCGGGGGGGCTACAGATACGCAGTATTTT
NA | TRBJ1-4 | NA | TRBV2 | CASSPNDRRYEKLFF | TGTGCCAGCAGTCCTAATGACAGGCGGTATGAAAAACTGTTTTTT
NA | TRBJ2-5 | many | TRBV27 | CASKGQETQYF | TGTGCCAGCAAGGGGCAAGAGACCCAGTACTTC
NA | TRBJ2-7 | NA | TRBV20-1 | CSARDWSGGGKQYF | TGCAGTGCTAGAGATTGGAGTGGAGGCGGGAAGCAGTACTTC
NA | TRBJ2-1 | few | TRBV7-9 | CASTPEGTYNEQFF | TGTGCCAGCACCCCCGAAGGAACCTACAATGAGCAGTTCTTC
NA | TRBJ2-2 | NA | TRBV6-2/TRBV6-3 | CASSYKNTGELFF | TGTGCCAGCAGTTACAAGAACACCGGGGAGCTGTTTTTT
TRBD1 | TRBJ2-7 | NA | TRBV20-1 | CSAKPGQGKSYEQYF | TGCAGTGCTAAACCAGGACAGGGAAAAAGCTACGAGCAGTACTTC